This T cell receptor beta chain was documented in a study of blood T cells in healthy people across ages. For this clonotype: The antigen remains unidentified. One end of the junction is discordant with germline, which a read error may explain.

The CDR3 runs 14 residues. Germline V gene data show CDR1 as ENHRY and CDR2 as SYGVKD. The second PCR ran roughly 6 to 11 cycles with a sample-barcoded 5' primer and J-beta primers. Using its own MiXCR run on the 5' RACE reads, TCRdb lists one record per CDR3 protein. The sample carries approximately 760,000 distinct CDR3 sequences, around a quarter recorded once. It was ten milliliters of peripheral blood that were drawn from each donor. General study findings and limits: Older individuals had lower TCR beta diversity per million T cells (the decline was roughly linear).

A further study also used this sample, focusing on T cells of mothers and their children. That source notes: Over 9 million TCR beta CDR3 reads were obtained from each mother, and 2.5 million to 3.5 million from each child.

The sample comprised blood. The clonotype was recovered from a boy younger than 18 in good health. The J gene is TRBJ2-7, the V gene TRBV10-3, with D tentatively TRBD2 (6 bases). The CDR3 spells CAINFGGDSYERYF. CDR3 sequence (DNA): TGTGCCATCAATTTCGGCGGGGACTCCTACGAGCGGTACTTC.